This TCR beta chain was observed in a study of memory B cells and T cells in multiple sclerosis listed by TCRdb under 2018. Regarding the research as a whole: In multiple sclerosis patients, the study set the TCR beta repertoires of autoproliferating peripheral T cells against those of T cells infiltrating brain lesions. TCR sequencing included a couple of multiple sclerosis patients for whom either brain lesions at autopsy or brain-infiltrating cells from biopsy were available.

Using the immunoSEQ Platform, TCRbeta CDR3 regions were amplified from extracted genomic DNA. Multiplex PCR, high-throughput sequencing and a vendor bioinformatics pipeline were brought together in the immunoSEQ assay. In the authors' own workflow: After discarding non-productive sequences and any CDR3s under 4 amino acids in length, clonotype frequencies were recalculated for each sample. In immunoSEQ Analyzer 2.0, a clonotype counted as shared when the CDR3 amino acid, V gene and J gene sequences were identical. To normalize repertoire overlap, the number of shared clonotypes was divided by the product of the two clone-set sizes and multiplied by 1000 to give arbitrary units. Not all clones reach the TCRdb copy of this immuneACCESS table, which keeps in-frame sequences only. Checked studies attribute under half of the gap to unresolved V genes and leave the rest unexplained. V and J calls and clone size are given by that table; D and trimming were obtained from the DNA. For this sample the table gives roughly 14,000 clones, of which approximately 69% were detected only once. Of the sample, roughly 2.3% falls within the top ten clones.

What the study reported, not specific to this receptor: Clone-set sizes varied between compartments, which affected the numbers of shared clonotypes and made normalization necessary.

The CDR3 has 16 amino acids, counting the end cysteine and phenylalanine. This entry keeps only the CDR3 DNA: 48 bases, framed from base 1. From a lookup of the germline V gene, CDR1 and CDR2 are SQVTM and ANQGSEA. Relative to germline, V is missing 4 bases and J is missing 2 bases, with 6 bases of the junction outside any gene match. As to this clone: Its antigen is not yet known. No much larger clone is present one base from it, and per-base qualities are unavailable.

Before use, PBMCs were isolated by Ficoll density gradient centrifugation and cryopreserved. The source material was memory (CD45RO+) CD4+ T cells from blood. Per the publication, the cell subset or site label means: CD45RO+ memory T cells sorted from peripheral blood. The sequence joins TRBV29-1 to TRBJ2-5, and TRBD2 aligns with 14 junction nucleotides. The receptor was isolated from a human donor with multiple sclerosis. The DNA sequence is given as TGCAGCGTTGCACCGGGACTAGCGGGAGCGCAAGAGACCCAGTACTTC. Translated, this is CSVAPGLAGAQETQYF.